This is a list of T cell receptor beta chains from one sample in a study of blood T cell repertoires in COVID-19. Repertoires were generated with immunoSEQ multiplex PCR, while TCRdb's copy carries only in-frame clones and drops some. This sample has about 380,000 clones; around nine tenths occur once, and the top ten carry around 1.2%. The source material was PBMCs or T cells enriched from blood (not recorded which). All receptors come from a woman in her late teens or twenties who had recovered from COVID-19. The CDR3 runs from the conserved cysteine through the conserved F or W. D genes are given only for firm matches. Clone sizes are given selectively: once, few, many, or a class where the clone is expanded.

>NA|TRBD2|TRBJ2-3|TRBV29-1
TGCAGCGTCGGATACCGTACTAGCGGGGGGCCGACTAGCACAGATACGCAGTATTTT
CSVGYRTSGGPTSTDTQYF
>once|NA|TRBJ1-5|TRBV19
TGTGCCAGTAACCCTGTCAGGGGAAGTACTCAGCCCCAGCATTTT
CASNPVRGSTQPQHF
>NA|NA|TRBJ2-4|TRBV20-1
TGCAGTCGGGGGTCGGGTGGCATTCAGTACTTC
CSRGSGGIQYF
>NA|NA|TRBJ2-7|TRBV24-1
TGTGCCACCACCACGCCCGGGTCCTACGAGCAGTACTTC
CATTTPGSYEQYF
>NA|TRBD1|TRBJ2-1|TRBV9
TGTGCCAGCAGCTCCGGGACAGGGGATTACAATGAGCAGTTCTTC
CASSSGTGDYNEQFF
>NA|TRBD2|TRBJ2-7|TRBV6-5
TGTGCCAGCAGTTACGGGACTAGCGGGTCCTACGAGCAGTACTTC
CASSYGTSGSYEQYF
>NA|NA|TRBJ2-7|TRBV6-5
TGTGCCAGCAGCCGGGGGCGACTAGCCGCCTACGAGCAGTACTTC
CASSRGRLAAYEQYF
>NA|NA|TRBJ2-1|TRBV19
TGTGCCAGTAGTGGCTGGACACCGAGCTCCTACAATGAGCAGTTCTTC
CASSGWTPSSYNEQFF
>NA|NA|TRBJ2-2|TRBV5-1
TGCGCCAGCCGCCCCGCGGGGGCCACCGGGGAGCTGTTTTTT
CASRPAGATGELFF
>NA|NA|TRBJ1-5|TRBV27
TGTGCCAGCAGTTTATCGGGACACAAGATCTATAGCAATCAGCCCCAGCATTTT
CASSLSGHKIYSNQPQHF
>NA|TRBD2|TRBJ2-3|TRBV4-1
TGCGCCAGCAGCCAAGTTCTAGCGGGGGACCACCACTCCACAGATACGCAGTATTTT
CASSQVLAGDHHSTDTQYF